A single TCR beta chain is shown here with its context. The sample comes from a study of blood T cell repertoires in COVID-19. The authors' processing: Amplification of reference gene primers provided the estimated nucleated cell counts. Sequenced by immunoSEQ multiplex PCR; TCRdb stores in-frame clones only, minus some. V and J calls and clone size are copied from that table; D and trimming were computed from the DNA. Of more than 75,000 clones in the sample, around 90% were seen once. This receptor was identified in a woman of 80 years or more with active COVID-19. Sequencing input: peripheral blood.

CDR3 sequence reads: CASSQDGGGGNTDTQYF. CDR3 bases: TGTGCCAGCAGCCAAGATGGAGGGGGAGGGAACACAGATACGCAGTATTTT. The rearrangement uses TRBV4-2 and TRBJ2-3, with a possible D match to TRBD2 (7 bases). This CDR3 is 17 amino acids long. Deletions cut 0 bases from V and 2 bases from J, with 15 bases between. Per the germline V gene, CDR1 is LGHNA and CDR2 is YNFKEQ.